The 16 T cell receptor beta chains below were found in one sample sequenced in a study of blood T cell repertoires in COVID-19. The assay was immunoSEQ multiplex PCR, and TCRdb's table has in-frame clones only and misses some. The sample contains approximately 120,000 clones, about 94% of which appear only once. Sequencing was done on a sample of peripheral blood. These receptors all come from a man aged 50-59 years with COVID-19, enrolled during active disease.

This clone appeared a single time. The chain is built from TRBV18 and TRBJ1-1, with a possible D match to TRBD1 (5 bases). The CDR3 loop spans 17 amino acids. Between the trimmed V and J ends, which lost 2 bases and 4 bases, there was a span of 20 bases. In germline, CDR1 is KGHSH, CDR2 LQKENI. This CDR3 reads CASSPFTQAGRLTEAFF. The DNA for the CDR3 is TGTGCCAGCTCACCATTCACCCAAGCGGGGCGACTCACTGAAGCTTTCTTT.

The chain combines TRBV7-6 with TRBJ1-1; no definite D call. The CDR3 extends over 13 amino acids. CDR1 is SGHVS, CDR2 FNYEAQ, per germline. The ends were cut back, 1 base at V and 1 base at J, with 4 bases in the middle. CDR3: CASSLGRNTEAFF. CDR3 in DNA: TGTGCCAGCAGCTTAGGGAGGAACACTGAAGCTTTCTTT.

The V and J genes are TRBV5-1 and TRBJ2-3; maybe TRBD2 (5 bases). CDR3 length: 14 residues. The V gene's germline CDR1 is SGHRS and CDR2 YFSETQ. Trimming took off 4 bases at V and 4 bases at J, with 13 bases between the two ends. DNA for the CDR3: TGCGCCAGCAGCCCCTCCGGAGGCGCAGATACGCAGTATTTT. This sequence encodes CASSPSGGADTQYF.

The gene calls are TRBV6-2 or TRBV6-3 and TRBJ2-1, with 8 positions matching TRBD2. After removal of 5 bases from V and 2 bases from J, the junction contained 8 bases not matched to a gene. Germline V lookup: CDR1 MNHEY, CDR2 SVGEGT. The CDR3 length is 16 residues. CDR3 loop: CASSVTGLAPYNEQFF. DNA for the CDR3: TGTGCCAGCAGTGTAACCGGACTAGCCCCCTACAATGAGCAGTTCTTC.

The chain joins TRBV28 to TRBJ1-2, with a possible D match to TRBD1 (6 bases). Germline-derived CDR1 and CDR2 are MDHEN and SYDVKM. V lost 4 bases to trimming and J lost 2 bases, with 14 bases between them. CDR3 length: 15 amino acids. The CDR3 DNA is TGTGCCAGCAGTTGGGTTCTCGGACAGAACTATGGCTACACCTTC. This sequence encodes CASSWVLGQNYGYTF.

In this sample, this clone turned up a few times. The chain links TRBV11-3 to TRBJ2-2, with 8 bases aligning to TRBD2. Trimming removed 1 base from V and 5 bases from J; junction bases left unmatched: 3. Germline CDR1 and CDR2: SGHNT and YENEEA. The CDR3 runs to 15 residues. The CDR3 region is CASSLGPGGTGELFF. As DNA, the CDR3 is TGTGCCAGCAGCTTAGGCCCGGGAGGGACCGGGGAGCTGTTTTTT.

This clone has a single count. Written as DNA, the CDR3 is TGCGCCAGCAGCTTGCTCCCGGGTCCGGGCGAGCAGTACGTC. Translated, it gives CASSLLPGPGEQYV. The genes are TRBV5-1 and TRBJ2-7; D not certain. The germline gives CDR1 SGHRS, CDR2 YFSETQ. V lost 1 base, J lost 6 bases, and 14 bases lay in between. The CDR3 covers 14 residues.

The chain is built from TRBV3-1 (or the pseudogene TRBV3-2) and TRBJ2-1; D unresolved. The V gene's germline CDR1 is LGHDT and CDR2 YNNKEL (reference sequence). Trimming took 0 bases from V and 5 from J, leaving 11 bases between them. The CDR3 has 15 residues. The CDR3: CASSQESLRNNEQFF. CDR3 nucleotides: TGTGCCAGCAGCCAAGAGAGTCTGCGCAACAATGAGCAGTTCTTC.

The chain combines TRBV28 with TRBJ1-4; D is possibly TRBD1 (5 bases). Deletions cut 2 bases from V and 8 bases from J, with 18 bases between. This CDR3 spans 16 amino acids. CDR1 and CDR2 (germline): MDHEN, SYDVKM. The chain's CDR3 is CASSLALTGEGEKLFF. The CDR3, as DNA: TGTGCCAGCAGTTTAGCCCTAACGGGGGAAGGGGAAAAACTGTTTTTT.

The rearrangement links TRBV3-1 (or the pseudogene TRBV3-2) to TRBJ1-2, with 8 bases matching TRBD1. Germline CDR1 is LGHDT and CDR2 is YNNKEL (reference sequence). The CDR3 is 13 amino acids. Trimming at V came to 4 bases and at J to 4 bases, leaving 2 bases not matched to a gene. The CDR3 nucleotides are TGTGCCAGCAGCCGACAGGGGTCCTATGGCTACACCTTC. Its protein is CASSRQGSYGYTF.

The chain links TRBV6-6 to TRBJ2-5; weak D call: TRBD1 (5 bases). Germline V gene lookup returns CDR1 MNHNY and CDR2 SVGAGI (reference sequence). This CDR3 has 14 residues. Trimming pared 4 bases from V and 2 bases from J, leaving 11 bases between. The CDR3 here is CASSSRQRQETQYF. As DNA, the CDR3 is TGTGCCAGCAGTTCCCGACAGCGTCAAGAGACCCAGTACTTC.

The V and J genes are TRBV19 and TRBJ2-7; TRBD1 aligns across 9 bases. Per germline, CDR1 LNHDA and CDR2 SQIVND (reference sequence). Unmatched junction bases numbered 11, after V lost 9 bases and J lost 5 bases. The CDR3 has 14 amino acids. The CDR3 DNA reads as TGTGCCAGCCCGCCCAGGACAGGGGCCCACGAGCAGTACGTC. It is translated as CASPPRTGAHEQYV.

This sequence joins TRBV3-1 (or the pseudogene TRBV3-2) and TRBJ1-3; tentative D call: TRBD1 (6 bases). This CDR3 spans 15 amino acids. Germline-derived CDR1 and CDR2 are LGHDT and YNNKEL (reference sequence). V dropped 4 bases and J dropped 0 bases, with 10 bases sitting between them. Written as DNA, the CDR3 is TGTGCCAGCAGCCGGACAGCGAGCTCTGGAAACACCATATATTTT. It yields the protein CASSRTASSGNTIYF.

The chain combines TRBV28 with TRBJ2-3; D is perhaps TRBD2 (6 bases). This CDR3 region has 14 residues. CDR1 and CDR2 from the germline V gene are MDHEN and SYDVKM. With 6 bases removed from V and 3 bases from J, the gap between germline ends came to 13 bases. The DNA for the CDR3 is TGTGCCAGCAGGGGGGGACCTTTGACAGATACGCAGTATTTT. Protein product: CASRGGPLTDTQYF.

DNA of the CDR3: TGTGCCATCAGTGAGTCTGGGACTACCCTGCGCCTCGTAGGGCAGTACTTC. Protein: CAISESGTTLRLVGQYF. The V and J genes are TRBV10-3 and TRBJ2-7; 7 bases are shared with TRBD2. This CDR3 contains 17 residues. From germline, CDR1 is ENHRY and CDR2 SYGVKD. J lost 9 bases, V lost 0 bases, and 17 bases had no gene match.

This chain uses TRBV18 with TRBJ1-5; D may be TRBD1 (6 bases). The CDR3 consists of 16 residues. The V gene's germline CDR1 is KGHSH and CDR2 LQKENI. V shed 4 bases and J shed 2 bases, with 15 bases lying between them. The CDR3 sequence is CASSLEQGGGNQPQHF. CDR3 in DNA: TGTGCCAGCTCACTAGAACAGGGCGGCGGCAATCAGCCCCAGCATTTT.